Sequencing of this T cell receptor (beta chain) was carried out in a study of cytotoxic CD8 clonotypes in ibrutinib-treated CLL. Clones were sequenced by immunoSEQ multiplex PCR, and TCRdb holds only the in-frame ones, with some missing. The sample contains approximately 70,000 clones, more than 70% of which appear only once. V lost 1 base and J 1 base, leaving 7 bases between the germline ends. CDR1 and CDR2 (germline): MGHRA, YSYEKL. The CDR3 runs to 14 residues. The rearrangement joins TRBV4-1 to TRBJ2-5; D not resolved. The TCR originated in a human donor with chronic lymphocytic leukemia. Sequencing used PBMCs, obtained at disease progression, from a patient treated with ibrutinib. CDR3 protein: CASSQGQLQETQYF. The DNA for the CDR3 is TGCGCCAGCAGCCAAGGTCAGCTCCAAGAGACCCAGTACTTC.